Below are 15 T cell receptor beta chains sequenced from a single sample in a study of cytomegalovirus exposure and HLA in healthy donors. Primers for the PCR totalled 60 Vbeta and 13 Jbeta. Assay used: immunoSEQ multiplex PCR; TCRdb lists only in-frame clones, some missing. The table shows over 110,000 clones, with 82% occurring only once. The sequenced sample was PBMCs. The receptors stem from a male donor in good health and CMV-seronegative.

CDR3 loop: CASSDMAGPYEQYF. CDR3 DNA sequence: TGTGCCAGCAGTGACATGGCGGGGCCCTACGAGCAGTACTTC. The genes are TRBV27 and TRBJ2-7; tentative D call: TRBD2 (6 bases). CDR1 and CDR2 (germline): MNHEY, SMNVEV (reference sequence). The CDR3 sequence is 14 residues long. V was shortened by 5 bases and J by 2 bases, with 13 bases between the two germline ends.

The CDR3 loop reads CAWSVGQPYEQYF. The CDR3 coding sequence is TGTGCCTGGAGTGTGGGACAGCCTTACGAGCAGTACTTC. This rearrangement joins TRBV30 to TRBJ2-7, with TRBD1 matching over 7 bases. Germline V gene lookup returns CDR1 GTSNPN and CDR2 SVGIG (reference sequence). This CDR3 is 13 amino acids long. V shed 0 bases, J shed 4 bases, and the junction held 3 bases outside the gene matches.

The rearrangement joins TRBV19 to TRBJ2-1; 10 positions match TRBD2. Looked up from germline, CDR1 is LNHDA and CDR2 is SQIVND (reference sequence). J was trimmed by 2 bases and V by 10 bases; bases with no gene match: 8. CDR3 length equals 15 residues. CDR3 protein: CATRLAGVTYNEQFF. For the CDR3, the DNA is TGTGCCACTCGGCTAGCGGGAGTAACCTACAATGAGCAGTTCTTC. The full variable domain, rest sourced from reference TRBV19 and TRBJ2-1, is DGGITQSPKYLFRKEGQNVTLSCEQNLNHDAMYWYRQDPGQGLRLIYYSQIVNDFQKGDIAEGYSVSREKKESFPLTVTSAQKNPTAFYLCATRLAGVTYNEQFFGPGTRLTVL.

The rearrangement links TRBV9 to TRBJ1-5; D may be TRBD1 (5 bases). The length of the CDR3 is 15 residues. V was trimmed by 3 bases and J by 1 base, leaving 11 bases between them. Germline V lookup: CDR1 SGDLS, CDR2 YYNGEE. CDR3 loop: CASSESGLSNQPQHF. Here the CDR3 DNA reads TGTGCCAGCAGCGAGTCAGGGCTGAGCAATCAGCCCCAGCATTTT.

This sequence joins TRBV10-1 and TRBJ2-5; D perhaps matches TRBD2 (5 bases). V was pared by 4 bases and J by 2 bases, with 8 bases between. The CDR3 length is 13 residues. Germline CDR1 and CDR2: WNHNN and SYGVQD (reference sequence). In DNA, the CDR3 is TGCGCCAGCAGTGGCTCGGGGCAAGAGACCCAGTACTTC. Encoded protein: CASSGSGQETQYF.

The chain has TRBV27 and TRBJ1-2, with a weak D call TRBD1 (6 bases). The CDR3 consists of 13 residues. V lost 5 bases and J lost 4, with 11 bases in between. Germline V lookup: CDR1 MNHEY, CDR2 SMNVEV (reference sequence). The CDR3 nucleotides read TGTGCCAGCAGTGAGATAGGGGGCTATGGCTACACCTTC. Translated, it gives CASSEIGGYGYTF.

The chain links TRBV29-1 to TRBJ2-1, with TRBD2 matching over 7 bases. V dropped 5 bases and J dropped 4; count of bases not matched to a gene: 5. The CDR3 sequence is 13 residues long. CDR1 is SQVTM, CDR2 ANQGSEA, per germline. CDR3 sequence: CSVRAGEYNEQFF. The CDR3 bases are TGCAGCGTTAGGGCGGGAGAGTACAATGAGCAGTTCTTC.

The rearrangement links TRBV5-4 to TRBJ2-3; 7 bases match TRBD2. Trimming removed 3 bases from V and 2 bases from J; junction bases left unmatched: 3. This CDR3 is built from 14 residues. Germline V CDR1 and CDR2: SGHNT, YYREEE (reference sequence). CDR3 coding DNA: TGTGCCAGCAGCTCTGCGGGAGACACAGATACGCAGTATTTT. This gives the protein CASSSAGDTDTQYF.

V is TRBV19 and J is TRBJ1-5; the match to TRBD1 covers 9 bases. The CDR3 consists of 17 residues. Germline V CDR1 and CDR2: LNHDA, SQIVND (reference sequence). J gave up 4 bases and V 5 bases, and 12 bases lay outside the gene matches. CDR3 nucleotides: TGTGCCAGTAGTCGTGTCGGGACAGGGAGCCCGAATCAGCCCCAGCATTTT. Protein: CASSRVGTGSPNQPQHF.

The genes are TRBV19 and TRBJ2-3; D not certain. Germline assignment: CDR1 LNHDA and CDR2 SQIVND (reference sequence). The V end was cut by 7 bases, the J end by 4 bases, with 9 bases between. The CDR3 spans 12 residues. CDR3 bases: TGTGCCAGTACCCATGGAGCAGATACGCAGTATTTT. Residues: CASTHGADTQYF.

This clone turned up a few times. The chain joins TRBV5-1 to TRBJ2-1, with TRBD1 matching over 10 bases. The CDR3 contains 17 residues. The germline V gene encodes CDR1 SGHRS and CDR2 YFSETQ. V gave up 3 bases and J gave up 7 bases; unmatched junction bases: 13. CDR3 in DNA: TGCGCCAGCAGCTCGCTGACAGGGGGCTCCGCGGATAATGAGCAGTTCTTC. Its protein is CASSSLTGGSADNEQFF.

The chain recombines TRBV5-1 with TRBJ1-3, with no clear D. Trimming removed 4 bases at V and 0 bases at J, with 14 bases between. The CDR3 consists of 16 residues. CDR1 is SGHRS and CDR2 is YFSETQ in the germline V gene. CDR3 residues: CASSPTTGSSGNTIYF. DNA of the CDR3: TGCGCCAGCAGCCCCACAACGGGGAGCTCTGGAAACACCATATATTTT.

The chain combines TRBV5-6 with TRBJ2-7; D not certain. There are 15 residues in the CDR3. CDR1 SGHDT and CDR2 YYEEEE come from the germline V gene. V was shortened by 6 bases and J by 2 bases, with 18 bases between the two germline ends. The CDR3 is CASTFAPAAAYEQYF. The CDR3 DNA sequence: TGTGCCAGCACCTTTGCCCCGGCGGCGGCCTACGAGCAGTACTTC.

The chain employs TRBV19 and TRBJ2-7; 8 nucleotides align to TRBD1. The CDR3 has 12 amino acids. The germline gives CDR1 LNHDA, CDR2 SQIVND (reference sequence). J gave up 1 base and V 10 bases, and 3 bases lay outside the gene matches. The CDR3 nucleotides are TGTGCCACCGGACAGGGATCCTACGAGCAGTACTTC. Translation: CATGQGSYEQYF.

CDR3 in amino acids: CASSLPGSLYEQYF. The CDR3 DNA sequence: TGTGCCAGCAGCTTACCCGGGTCGCTCTACGAGCAGTACTTC. The gene calls are TRBV11-1 and TRBJ2-7; D unresolved. Trimming removed 2 bases from V and 3 bases from J, with 11 bases in between. The CDR3 spans 14 residues. The germline V gene encodes CDR1 SGHAT and CDR2 FQDESV (reference sequence).